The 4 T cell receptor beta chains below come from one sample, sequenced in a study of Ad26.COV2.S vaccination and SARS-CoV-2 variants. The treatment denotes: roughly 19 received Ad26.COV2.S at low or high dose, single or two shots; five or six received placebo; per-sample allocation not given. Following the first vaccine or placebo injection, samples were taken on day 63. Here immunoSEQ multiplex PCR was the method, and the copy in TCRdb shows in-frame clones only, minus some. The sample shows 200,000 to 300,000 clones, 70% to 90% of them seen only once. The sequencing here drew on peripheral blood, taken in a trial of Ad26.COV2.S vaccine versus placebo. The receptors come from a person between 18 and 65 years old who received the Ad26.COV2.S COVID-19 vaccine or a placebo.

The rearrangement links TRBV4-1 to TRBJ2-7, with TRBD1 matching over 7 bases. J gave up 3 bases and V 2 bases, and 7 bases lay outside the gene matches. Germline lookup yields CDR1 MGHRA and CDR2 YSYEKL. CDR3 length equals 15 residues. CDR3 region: CASSQRGGVFYEQYF. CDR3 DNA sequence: TGCGCCAGCAGCCAAAGAGGGGGCGTCTTCTACGAGCAGTACTTC.

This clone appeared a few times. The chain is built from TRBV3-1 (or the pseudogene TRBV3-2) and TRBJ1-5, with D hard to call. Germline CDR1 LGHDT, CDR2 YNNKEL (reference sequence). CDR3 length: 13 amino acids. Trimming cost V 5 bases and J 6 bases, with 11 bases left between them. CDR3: CASSDLWSQPQHF. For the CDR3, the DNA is TGTGCCAGCAGCGACCTATGGAGTCAGCCCCAGCATTTT.

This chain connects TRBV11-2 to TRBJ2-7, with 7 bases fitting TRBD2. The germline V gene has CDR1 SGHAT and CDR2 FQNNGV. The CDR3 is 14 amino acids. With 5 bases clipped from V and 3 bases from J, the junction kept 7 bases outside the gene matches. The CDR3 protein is CASSRRSGHYEQYF. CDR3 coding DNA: TGTGCCAGCAGCAGACGTAGCGGGCACTACGAGCAGTACTTC.

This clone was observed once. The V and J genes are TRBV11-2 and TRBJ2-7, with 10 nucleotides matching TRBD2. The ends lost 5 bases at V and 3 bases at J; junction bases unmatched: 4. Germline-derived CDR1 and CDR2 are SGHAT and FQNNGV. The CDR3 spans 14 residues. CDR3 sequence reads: CASSILAGLYEQYF. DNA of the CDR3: TGTGCCAGCAGCATACTAGCGGGGCTCTACGAGCAGTACTTC.